This note documents a single TCR beta chain sequence. The antigen is not known. The method was immunoSEQ multiplex PCR; TCRdb's version includes in-frame clones alone and lacks a portion of them. In the table there are fewer than 55,000 clones, roughly 85% of which are singletons. Chemo-refractory metastatic non-small-cell lung cancer patients received focal radiation with ipilimumab CTLA-4 blockade. The data are from a study of radiotherapy plus CTLA-4 blockade in lung cancer. Study-level information: 15% to 20% of enrolled patients responded objectively, and 31% had disease control. Study-level points and caveats: Radiotherapy was combined with ipilimumab, and tumor-derived TCR clones then expanded in blood. Reportedly, early blood T cell clone dynamics best predicted response, with interferon-beta.

Germline V gene lookup returns CDR1 DFQATT and CDR2 SNEGSKA (reference sequence). The V end was cut by 8 bases, the J end by 6 bases, with 13 bases between. The CDR3 consists of 11 residues. This clonotype was obtained from a human donor with non-small cell lung cancer whose response to radiotherapy plus ipilimumab could not be evaluated. J is TRBJ1-2 and V is TRBV20-1; possible D gene TRBD1, 6 bases. Sequencing used peripheral blood, obtained from a patient treated with radiotherapy plus ipilimumab. CDR3 protein: CSTPDRDGYTF. Written as DNA, the CDR3 is TGCAGTACCCCGGACAGAGATGGCTACACCTTC.